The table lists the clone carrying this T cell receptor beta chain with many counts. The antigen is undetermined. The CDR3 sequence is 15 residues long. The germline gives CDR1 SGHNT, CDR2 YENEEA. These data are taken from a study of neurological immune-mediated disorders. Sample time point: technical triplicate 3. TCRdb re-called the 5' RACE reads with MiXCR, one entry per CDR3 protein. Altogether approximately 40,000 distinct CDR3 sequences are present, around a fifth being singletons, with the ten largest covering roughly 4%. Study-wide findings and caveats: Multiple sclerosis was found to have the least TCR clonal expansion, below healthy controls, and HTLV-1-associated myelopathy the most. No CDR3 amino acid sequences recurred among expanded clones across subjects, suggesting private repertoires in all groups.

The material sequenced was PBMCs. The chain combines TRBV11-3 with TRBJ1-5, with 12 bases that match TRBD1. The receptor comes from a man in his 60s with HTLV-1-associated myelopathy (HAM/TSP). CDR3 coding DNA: TGTGCGCCTCAAGACCGGGACAGGGGGCATCAGCCCCAGCATTTT. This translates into CAPQDRDRGHQPQHF.